This T cell receptor (beta chain) was recorded in a study of cytomegalovirus exposure and HLA in healthy donors (dated by TCRdb to about 2017). Background for the entire study: According to a later analysis, one platform produced both the 100 to 150 validation repertoires and the approximately 660 repertoires of the first cohort. The study aimed to test whether signatures of past pathogen exposure could be identified by cataloging public T cell receptors. Besides the first cohort of roughly 660 subjects, a separate validation cohort made up of over 95 different subjects was used. To predict cytomegalovirus infection status, the study brought together high-throughput TCR immunosequencing, statistical association of individual TCRs with disease status, and machine learning. What the work shows at the level of the full study, not this receptor alone: Three of the identified cytomegalovirus-associated TCR beta chains were confirmed in vitro to be specific for cytomegalovirus antigens. In a later analysis, TCRs clustered in the first cohort were found to also tend to co-occur in the 120 or so validation repertoires, with approximately 94% of cluster scores above 0. In both the original and validation cohorts, the classifier was reported to diagnose cytomegalovirus status with high specificity and sensitivity. All 130 or so repertoires were used to score co-occurrence in the validation cohort in a later analysis, because that analysis had no HLA typing for the cohort. Most TCR sequences were observed very rarely across donors, whereas some public TCRs were present in many individuals. The study listed 164 TCR beta chains as associated with cytomegalovirus. The authors suggested that the approach could potentially be extended to other disease states and immunological phenotypes.

To prepare the library, the immunoSEQ multiplex PCR assay was applied. The authors processed their data as follows. A statistical classification framework was built to diagnose cytomegalovirus status from the catalog of TCR beta chain sequences. TCRdb mirrors the immuneACCESS table, restricted to in-frame sequences. Some clones are absent from its copies; in checked studies, under half trace to an unresolved V gene, and the reason for the others is unknown. That table supplies the V and J calls and clone size; D and trimming were determined from the DNA. Here the sample has about 200,000 clones; 80% to 90% occur a single time. The ten largest clones add up to 0.95% to 1.5% of the sample. Donors formed part of the validation cohort, which comprised 120 or so subjects and was distinct from the first cohort of 550 to 850 subjects. CDR1 and CDR2 (LNHDA, SQIVND) derive from the germline V gene (reference sequence). V ends up 3 bases short and J 2 bases short, with an unmatched junction base count of 0. From its cysteine to its phenylalanine, the CDR3 spans 15 amino acids. The entry retains the CDR3 DNA only, 45 bases that are in frame from base 1.

With respect to this clone: This clone's antigen is unknown. No clone much larger than this one lies a single base away; base qualities are absent.

The chain is encoded by TRBV19 joined to TRBJ2-7; TRBD2 aligns with 14 central bases. The origin of this receptor is a woman in her thirties in good health and CMV-seronegative. Specimen: PBMCs. The CDR3 region reads CASSMGLAGAYEQYF. Here is the DNA: TGTGCCAGTAGTATGGGACTAGCGGGGGCCTACGAGCAGTACTTC.